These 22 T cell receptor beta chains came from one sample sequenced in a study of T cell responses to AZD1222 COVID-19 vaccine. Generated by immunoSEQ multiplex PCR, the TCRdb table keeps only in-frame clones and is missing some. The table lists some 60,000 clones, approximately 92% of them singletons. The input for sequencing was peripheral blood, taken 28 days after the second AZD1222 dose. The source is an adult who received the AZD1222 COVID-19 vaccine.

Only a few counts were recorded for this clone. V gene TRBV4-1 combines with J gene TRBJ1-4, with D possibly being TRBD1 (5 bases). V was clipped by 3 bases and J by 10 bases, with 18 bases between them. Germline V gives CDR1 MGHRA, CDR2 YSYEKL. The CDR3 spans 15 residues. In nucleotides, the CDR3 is TGCGCCAGCAGCCACCCGGGACGGCCGTATGTAAAACTGTTTTTT. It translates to CASSHPGRPYVKLFF.

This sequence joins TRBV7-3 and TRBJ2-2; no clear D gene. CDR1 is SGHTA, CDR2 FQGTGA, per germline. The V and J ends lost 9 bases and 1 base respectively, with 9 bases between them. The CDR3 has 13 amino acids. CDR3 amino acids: CARPQENTGELFF. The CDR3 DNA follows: TGTGCCAGACCTCAGGAGAACACCGGGGAGCTGTTTTTT.

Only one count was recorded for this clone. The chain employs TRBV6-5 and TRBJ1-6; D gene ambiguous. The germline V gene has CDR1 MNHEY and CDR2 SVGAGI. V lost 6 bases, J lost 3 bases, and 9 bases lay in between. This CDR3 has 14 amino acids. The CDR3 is CASRDGFYNSPLHF. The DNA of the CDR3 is TGTGCCAGCAGGGACGGCTTCTATAATTCACCCCTCCACTTT.

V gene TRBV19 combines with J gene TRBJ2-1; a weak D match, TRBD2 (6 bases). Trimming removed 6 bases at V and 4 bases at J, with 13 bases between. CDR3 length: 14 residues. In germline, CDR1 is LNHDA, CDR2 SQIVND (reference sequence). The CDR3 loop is CASRGLSLYNEQFF. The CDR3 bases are TGTGCCAGTAGGGGACTTTCCCTTTACAATGAGCAGTTCTTC. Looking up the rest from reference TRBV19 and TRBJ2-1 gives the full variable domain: DGGITQSPKYLFRKEGQNVTLSCEQNLNHDAMYWYRQDPGQGLRLIYYSQIVNDFQKGDIAEGYSVSREKKESFPLTVTSAQKNPTAFYLCASRGLSLYNEQFFGPGTRLTVL.

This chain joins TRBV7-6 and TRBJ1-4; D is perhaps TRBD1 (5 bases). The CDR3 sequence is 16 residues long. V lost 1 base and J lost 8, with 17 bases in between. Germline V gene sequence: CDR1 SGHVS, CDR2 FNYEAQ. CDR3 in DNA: TGTGCCAGCAGCTTAGGGCAAAGCAAAGGGGACGAAAAACTGTTTTTT. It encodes CASSLGQSKGDEKLFF.

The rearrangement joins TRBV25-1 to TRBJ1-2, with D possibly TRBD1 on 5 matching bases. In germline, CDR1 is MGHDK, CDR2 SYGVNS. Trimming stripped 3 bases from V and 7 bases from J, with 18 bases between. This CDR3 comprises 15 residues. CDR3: CASSDQAARVRGYTF. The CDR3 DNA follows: TGTGCCAGCAGTGATCAGGCCGCCAGGGTTCGTGGCTACACCTTC.

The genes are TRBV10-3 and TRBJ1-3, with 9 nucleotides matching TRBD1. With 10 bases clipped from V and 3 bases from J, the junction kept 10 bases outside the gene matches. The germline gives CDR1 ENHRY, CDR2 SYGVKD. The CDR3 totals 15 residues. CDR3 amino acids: CATEERTGVGNTIYF. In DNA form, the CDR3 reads TGTGCCACAGAGGAGAGGACAGGGGTTGGAAACACCATATATTTT.

The CDR3, as DNA: TGTGCCAGCAGCCTAAATAGCGGGAGGGCCGGAGATACGCAGTATTTT. As protein: CASSLNSGRAGDTQYF. The chain joins TRBV7-6 to TRBJ2-3; 11 bases are a match to TRBD2. The trim removed 5 bases at V and 5 bases at J, leaving 9 bases unmatched. This CDR3 contains 16 residues. In germline, CDR1 is SGHVS, CDR2 FNYEAQ.

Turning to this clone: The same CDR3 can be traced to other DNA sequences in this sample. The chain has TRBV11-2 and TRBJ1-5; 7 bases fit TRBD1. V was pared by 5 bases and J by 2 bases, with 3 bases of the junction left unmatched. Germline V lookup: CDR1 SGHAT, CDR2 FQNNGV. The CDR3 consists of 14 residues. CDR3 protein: CASSLGQGNQPQHF. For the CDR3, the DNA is TGTGCCAGCAGCCTCGGACAGGGCAATCAGCCCCAGCATTTT.

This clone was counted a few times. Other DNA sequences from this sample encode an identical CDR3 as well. CDR3 sequence reads: CASSLGGSSYNEQFF. The CDR3 bases are TGTGCCAGCAGCTTGGGCGGGAGCTCCTACAATGAGCAGTTCTTC. J is TRBJ2-1 and V is TRBV5-4; TRBD2 aligns across 7 bases. The CDR3 is made up of 15 amino acids. V shed 0 bases and J 0 bases; nucleotides not matched to a gene: 0. Germline loops: CDR1 SGHNT, CDR2 YYREEE (reference sequence).

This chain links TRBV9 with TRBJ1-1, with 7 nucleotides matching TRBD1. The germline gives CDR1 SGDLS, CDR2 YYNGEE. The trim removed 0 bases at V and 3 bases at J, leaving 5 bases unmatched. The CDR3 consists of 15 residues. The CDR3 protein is CASSVAQGPDTEAFF. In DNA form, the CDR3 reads TGTGCCAGCAGCGTAGCACAGGGGCCGGACACTGAAGCTTTCTTT.

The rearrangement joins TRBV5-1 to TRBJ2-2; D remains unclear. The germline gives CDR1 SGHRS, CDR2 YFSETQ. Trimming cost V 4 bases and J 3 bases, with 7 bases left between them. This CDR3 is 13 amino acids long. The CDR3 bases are TGCGCCAGCAGCCTCGGATACACCGGGGAGCTGTTTTTT. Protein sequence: CASSLGYTGELFF.

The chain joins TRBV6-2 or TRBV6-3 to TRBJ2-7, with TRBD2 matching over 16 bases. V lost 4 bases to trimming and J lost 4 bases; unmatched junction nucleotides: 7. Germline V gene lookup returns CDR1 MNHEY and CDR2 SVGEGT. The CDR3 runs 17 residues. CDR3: CASSWGLAGGPMYEQYF. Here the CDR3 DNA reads TGTGCCAGCAGTTGGGGACTAGCGGGAGGGCCGATGTACGAGCAGTACTTC.

CDR3 bases: TGTGCCAGCAGCCAAGATTGGGGTTCGTACGAGCAGTACTTC. This sequence encodes CASSQDWGSYEQYF. The genes are TRBV3-1 (or the pseudogene TRBV3-2) and TRBJ2-7, with no clear D. This CDR3 comprises 14 residues. The V end was cut by 0 bases, the J end by 4 bases, with 10 bases between. Per germline, CDR1 LGHDT and CDR2 YNNKEL (reference sequence).

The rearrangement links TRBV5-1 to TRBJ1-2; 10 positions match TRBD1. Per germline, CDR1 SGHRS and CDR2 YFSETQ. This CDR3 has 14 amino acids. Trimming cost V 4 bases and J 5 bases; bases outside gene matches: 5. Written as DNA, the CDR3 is TGCGCCAGCAGCCTGGGACAGGGGTGGTATGGCTACACCTTC. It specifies CASSLGQGWYGYTF.

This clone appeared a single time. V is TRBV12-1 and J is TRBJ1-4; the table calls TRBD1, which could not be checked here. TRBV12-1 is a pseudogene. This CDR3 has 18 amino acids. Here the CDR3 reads CASSFRGTGGATNEKLFF. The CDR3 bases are TGTGCCAGCAGCTTTCGAGGGACAGGGGGTGCAACTAATGAAAAACTGTTTTTT.

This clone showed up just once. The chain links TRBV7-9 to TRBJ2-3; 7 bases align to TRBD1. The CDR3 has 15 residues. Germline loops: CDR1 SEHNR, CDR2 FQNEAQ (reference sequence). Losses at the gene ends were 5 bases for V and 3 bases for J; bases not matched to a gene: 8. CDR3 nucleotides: TGTGCCAGCAGCGGACAGGTTTTGAGGACAGATACGCAGTATTTT. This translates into CASSGQVLRTDTQYF.

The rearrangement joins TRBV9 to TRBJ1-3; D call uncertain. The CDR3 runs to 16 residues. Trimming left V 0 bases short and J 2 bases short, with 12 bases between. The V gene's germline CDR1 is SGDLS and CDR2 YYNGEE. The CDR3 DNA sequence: TGTGCCAGCAGCGTAGCAGATGGCGAACCTGGAAACACCATATATTTT. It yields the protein CASSVADGEPGNTIYF.

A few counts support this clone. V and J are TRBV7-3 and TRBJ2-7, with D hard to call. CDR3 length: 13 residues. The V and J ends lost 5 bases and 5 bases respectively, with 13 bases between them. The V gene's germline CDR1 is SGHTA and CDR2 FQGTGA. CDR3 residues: CASSEANGNEQYF. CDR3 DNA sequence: TGTGCCAGCAGCGAGGCGAATGGGAACGAGCAGTACTTC.

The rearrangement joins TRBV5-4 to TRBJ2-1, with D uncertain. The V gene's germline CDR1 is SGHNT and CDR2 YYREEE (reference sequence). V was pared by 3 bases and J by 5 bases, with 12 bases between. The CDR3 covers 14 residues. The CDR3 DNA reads TGTGCCAGCAGCTCTCTACATGAGAACAATGAGCAGTTCTTC. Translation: CASSSLHENNEQFF. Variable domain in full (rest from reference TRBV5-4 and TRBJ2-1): ETGVTQSPTHLIKTRGQQVTLRCSSQSGHNTVSWYQQALGQGPQFIFQYYREEENGRGNFPPRFSGLQFPNYSSELNVNALELDDSALYLCASSSLHENNEQFFGPGTRLTVL.

The CDR3 nucleotides are TGTGCCAGCAGCACGGACAGGGTTAGCACAGATACGCAGTATTTT. It yields the protein CASSTDRVSTDTQYF. This sequence joins TRBV6-5 and TRBJ2-3; 8 bases are a match to TRBD1. The V gene's germline CDR1 is MNHEY and CDR2 SVGAGI. The ends lost 6 bases at V and 0 bases at J; junction bases unmatched: 5. This CDR3 comprises 15 residues.

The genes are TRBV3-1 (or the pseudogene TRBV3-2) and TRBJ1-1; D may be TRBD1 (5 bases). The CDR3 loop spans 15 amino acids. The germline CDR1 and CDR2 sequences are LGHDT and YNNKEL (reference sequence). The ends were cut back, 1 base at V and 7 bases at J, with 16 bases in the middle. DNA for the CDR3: TGTGCCAGCAGCCAAGTTGCAGGGCGGCGAATTGAAGCTTTCTTT. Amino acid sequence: CASSQVAGRRIEAFF.